The clone carrying this TCR beta chain was observed a few times. Its antigen is as yet unknown. The TCRbeta library incorporated unique molecular identifiers. One entry per CDR3 protein, called by TCRdb with MiXCR from the PCR reads. The table shows about 300,000 distinct CDR3 sequences, with roughly 8.2% occurring only once. There are 14 residues in the CDR3. Trimming pared 2 bases from V and 9 bases from J, leaving 13 bases between. Germline V CDR1 and CDR2: ENHRY, SYGVKD. This record belongs to a study of T-cell reconstitution after alpha-beta-depleted transplantation in children. General study findings and limits: Approximately two months post-transplant, alpha-beta T cells reportedly originated from several hundred expanded graft clones. Surviving thymic progenitors and recipient T cells were the source of high TCRbeta diversity at day 60 in some patients. One year post-transplant, T-cell counts and diversity were largely derived from T cells produced anew.

V and J are TRBV10-3 and TRBJ2-2, with D uncertain. The sequenced sample was peripheral blood, obtained 360 days after TCRalphabeta/CD19-depleted stem cell transplant. The sequence was collected from a female patient aged 2-15 years who had a stem cell transplant for Fanconi anemia, so the T cells may come from the graft donor. DNA for the CDR3: TGTGCCATCAGTGAGGGGGTGGGAAACCGGGAGCTGTTTTTT. Translating gives CAISEGVGNRELFF.